A single sample gave rise to the 29 T cell receptor beta chains below, sequenced in a study of blood T cell repertoires in COVID-19. Produced via immunoSEQ multiplex PCR; TCRdb's table is partial and in-frame only. The repertoire holds 50,000 to 65,000 clones, with around 77% as singletons. Sequencing was performed on peripheral blood. These receptors originate from a woman between 70 and 85 years old with COVID-19, enrolled during active disease.

The gene calls are TRBV11-3 and TRBJ1-2; D gene unclear. The CDR3 runs 12 residues. CDR1 SGHNT and CDR2 YENEEA come from the germline V gene. Trimming cost V 6 bases and J 5 bases, with 10 bases left between them. As DNA, the CDR3 is TGTGCCAGCAGTAGAACCGCGTATGGCTACACCTTC. Its translation: CASSRTAYGYTF.

CDR3: CSASLNTEAFF. The CDR3 DNA sequence: TGCAGTGCTAGCCTCAACACTGAAGCTTTCTTT. This chain connects TRBV20-1 to TRBJ1-1; no clear D gene. CDR1 and CDR2 (germline): DFQATT, SNEGSKA (reference sequence). The ends were cut back, 3 bases at V and 2 bases at J, with 4 bases in the middle. The CDR3 totals 11 residues.

This sequence joins TRBV24-1 and TRBJ2-1; 13 nucleotides match TRBD2. The V gene's germline CDR1 is KGHDR and CDR2 SFDVKD. CDR3 length: 17 amino acids. The V segment lost 4 bases and the J segment 4 bases; nucleotides outside the gene matches: 6. The CDR3 protein is CATSDGLAGVGYNEQFF. CDR3 bases: TGTGCCACCAGTGACGGACTAGCGGGAGTGGGGTACAATGAGCAGTTCTTC.

The CDR3 is CASREFDYPGQGNYGYTF. The CDR3 nucleotides read TGTGCCAGCAGAGAGTTTGACTATCCGGGACAGGGAAACTATGGCTACACCTTC. This chain links TRBV27 with TRBJ1-2; 9 bases agree with TRBD1. V trimming: 6 bases; J trimming: 2 bases; junction bases outside the gene matches: 16. This CDR3 spans 18 amino acids. In germline, CDR1 is MNHEY, CDR2 SMNVEV (reference sequence).

This chain links TRBV5-1 with TRBJ2-1; TRBD1 matches 7 bases. J gave up 7 bases and V 4 bases, and 14 bases lay outside the gene matches. The germline V gene encodes CDR1 SGHRS and CDR2 YFSETQ. The CDR3 is 16 residues long. The CDR3 spells CASSRGDSRPGNEQFF. The CDR3 DNA sequence: TGCGCCAGCAGCAGAGGGGACAGTCGCCCTGGGAATGAGCAGTTCTTC.

The chain has TRBV5-6 and TRBJ1-5; D unresolved. Trimming stripped 1 base from V and 0 bases from J, with 11 bases between. Germline V lookup: CDR1 SGHDT, CDR2 YYEEEE. The CDR3 contains 16 residues. The CDR3 DNA reads TGTGCCAGCAGCTTGTATGGCGGATCTAGCAATCAGCCCCAGCATTTT. Its protein is CASSLYGGSSNQPQHF.

V gene TRBV9 combines with J gene TRBJ2-5, with 12 nucleotides matching TRBD1. This CDR3 spans 15 amino acids. Trimming removed 3 bases from V and 4 bases from J; junction bases left unmatched: 4. The germline V gene encodes CDR1 SGDLS and CDR2 YYNGEE. The CDR3 DNA reads as TGTGCCAGCAGCGACGGGACAGGGGGCTTAGAGACCCAGTACTTC. It specifies CASSDGTGGLETQYF.

The chain employs TRBV14 and TRBJ2-1; 9 bases agree with TRBD2. V lost 6 bases and J lost 7; bases outside the gene matches: 13. Germline-derived CDR1 and CDR2 are SGHDN and FVKESK. This CDR3 is 16 amino acids long. The CDR3 here is CASSPRVAGAWNEQFF. The CDR3 bases are TGTGCCAGCAGTCCCCGGGTAGCGGGAGCCTGGAATGAGCAGTTCTTC.

This clone appeared a few times. The chain uses TRBV6-2 or TRBV6-3 and TRBJ2-7; 10 positions agree with TRBD2. V lost 4 bases to trimming and J lost 4 bases; unmatched junction nucleotides: 7. The CDR3 runs 15 residues. Germline values: CDR1 MNHEY, CDR2 SVGEGT. Written as DNA, the CDR3 is TGTGCCAGCAGTTCTTGGACTAGCGGCCTTTACGAGCAGTACTTC. As protein: CASSSWTSGLYEQYF.

This chain connects TRBV5-1 to TRBJ1-2; D possibly corresponds to TRBD1 (5 bases). The CDR3 consists of 14 residues. V lost 0 bases, J lost 8 bases, and 14 bases lay in between. CDR1 SGHRS and CDR2 YFSETQ come from the germline V gene. The CDR3 sequence: CASSLAGRVEGYTF. The CDR3 bases are TGCGCCAGCAGCTTGGCAGGCAGGGTAGAGGGCTACACCTTC.

The rearrangement uses TRBV10-3 and TRBJ1-2; D uncertain. Germline CDR1 reads ENHRY; CDR2 reads SYGVKD. The CDR3 length is 16 residues. V lost 3 bases, J lost 1 base, and 15 bases lay in between. In DNA form, the CDR3 reads TGTGCCATCAGTGATCAAAGAGCAGGTATTAACTATGGCTACACCTTC. Translated: CAISDQRAGINYGYTF.

The rearrangement links TRBV7-2 to TRBJ2-1; 9 bases line up with TRBD2. The CDR3 covers 18 residues. Germline values: CDR1 SGHTA, CDR2 FQGNSA. V lost 4 bases and J lost 6; bases outside the gene matches: 16. CDR3 sequence reads: CASSSPTSGLASANEQFF. Written as DNA, the CDR3 is TGTGCCAGCAGCTCTCCAACTTCGGGACTAGCCTCAGCCAATGAGCAGTTCTTC.

This chain joins TRBV6-5 and TRBJ1-6, with D tentatively TRBD1 (5 bases). Trimming left V 2 bases short and J 14 bases short, with 19 bases between. The germline CDR1 and CDR2 sequences are MNHEY and SVGAGI. The CDR3 loop spans 15 amino acids. CDR3 amino acids: CASSYTSKGLVALHF. The CDR3 DNA sequence: TGTGCCAGCAGTTACACTTCGAAGGGGTTAGTTGCCCTCCACTTT.

The chain combines TRBV27 with TRBJ2-2, with TRBD2 as a possible D gene (6 bases). V lost 3 bases and J 6 bases, leaving 14 bases between the germline ends. The CDR3 consists of 15 residues. The germline V gene has CDR1 MNHEY and CDR2 SMNVEV (reference sequence). CDR3 coding DNA: TGTGCCAGCAGTTTTGGTAGCGGAAGCCCCGGGGAGCTGTTTTTT. Its protein is CASSFGSGSPGELFF.

This rearrangement joins TRBV6-2 or TRBV6-3 to TRBJ2-3; 7 positions match TRBD2. V shed 4 bases, J shed 4 bases, and the junction held 11 bases outside the gene matches. The CDR3 loop spans 16 amino acids. Germline CDR1 and CDR2: MNHEY and SVGEGT. The CDR3 spells CASSFASGATPDTQYF. The CDR3 DNA is TGTGCCAGCAGTTTCGCCAGCGGGGCAACGCCAGATACGCAGTATTTT.

The V call is TRBV7-2, the J call TRBJ1-2, with TRBD1 matching over 8 bases. The germline V gene encodes CDR1 SGHTA and CDR2 FQGNSA. The CDR3 contains 13 residues. V lost 4 bases and J lost 10; bases outside the gene matches: 8. In nucleotides, the CDR3 is TGTGCCAGCAGCTCCTCTATGGGACAGGACTACACCTTC. Translation: CASSSSMGQDYTF. The entire variable domain, with the rest obtained from reference TRBV7-2 and TRBJ1-2, is as follows: GAGVSQSPSNKVTEKGKDVELRCDPISGHTALYWYRQSLGQGLEFLIYFQGNSAPDKSGLPSDRFSAERTGGSVSTLTIQRTQQEDSAVYLCASSSSMGQDYTFGSGTRLTVV.

Here the CDR3 reads CASEQGNQPQHF. DNA for the CDR3: TGTGCCAGCGAACAGGGGAATCAGCCCCAGCATTTT. This sequence joins TRBV6-6 and TRBJ1-5, with 7 bases lining up with TRBD1. This CDR3 is 12 amino acids long. The V segment lost 8 bases and the J segment 4 bases; nucleotides outside the gene matches: 2. Germline CDR1 is MNHNY and CDR2 is SVGAGI (reference sequence).

The table lists this clone with a few counts. The rearrangement links TRBV5-5 to TRBJ2-7; the match to TRBD1 covers 11 bases. The CDR3 is 15 amino acids. Germline-derived CDR1 and CDR2 are SGHKS and YYEKEE (reference sequence). The trim removed 0 bases at V and 3 bases at J, leaving 2 bases unmatched. CDR3 nucleotide sequence: TGTGCCAGCAGCTTGGTCGGGACAGGGGGCTACGAGCAGTACTTC. Translation: CASSLVGTGGYEQYF.

The chain carries TRBV11-2 and TRBJ2-7; 11 bases map to TRBD2. This CDR3 contains 16 residues. Germline CDR1 and CDR2: SGHAT and FQNNGV. Trimming removed 5 bases from V and 2 bases from J; junction bases left unmatched: 8. The CDR3 region is CASSRGGLAGAYEQYV. The CDR3 nucleotides are TGTGCCAGCAGCCGAGGCGGACTAGCGGGCGCCTACGAGCAGTACGTC.

The chain has TRBV5-6 and TRBJ1-5; TRBD1 might be the D (5 bases). This CDR3 spans 14 amino acids. Per the germline V gene, CDR1 is SGHDT and CDR2 is YYEEEE. V was trimmed by 7 bases and J by 7 bases, leaving 18 bases between them. The CDR3 nucleotides are TGTGCCAGCTCCCGGGGGGTCGGGGGGCAGCCCCAGCATTTT. Protein sequence: CASSRGVGGQPQHF.

The chain combines TRBV6-2 or TRBV6-3 with TRBJ1-6, with a weak D call TRBD1 (6 bases). Between the trimmed V and J ends, which lost 6 bases and 2 bases, there was a span of 14 bases. The germline V gene encodes CDR1 MNHEY and CDR2 SVGEGT. The CDR3 runs to 16 residues. The DNA for the CDR3 is TGTGCCAGCAGCCCCAACCAGGGGACCTATAATTCACCCCTCCACTTT. It encodes CASSPNQGTYNSPLHF.

This clone was counted once. The chain combines TRBV7-8 with TRBJ1-2; 9 nucleotides line up with TRBD1. Germline V lookup: CDR1 SGHVS, CDR2 FQNEAQ. V shed 6 bases, J shed 8 bases, and the junction held 7 bases outside the gene matches. The CDR3 spans 13 residues. CDR3: CASSSQGAGGYTF. As DNA, the CDR3 is TGTGCCAGCAGTTCACAGGGGGCGGGCGGCTACACCTTC.

This chain uses TRBV19 with TRBJ2-1; 14 bases line up with TRBD2. J was trimmed by 8 bases and V by 5 bases; bases with no gene match: 8. Germline V gene lookup returns CDR1 LNHDA and CDR2 SQIVND (reference sequence). The CDR3 has 16 residues. The CDR3 reads CASSLRLAGGPHEQFF. CDR3 DNA sequence: TGTGCCAGTAGTCTCCGACTAGCGGGGGGGCCTCATGAGCAGTTCTTC.

This clone appeared once. The chain recombines TRBV6-5 with TRBJ1-5, with 8 bases that match TRBD1. The CDR3 is 15 residues long. CDR1 and CDR2 (germline): MNHEY, SVGAGI. Trimming removed 5 bases from V and 6 bases from J; junction bases left unmatched: 9. This CDR3 is CASSPGTGWGQPQHF. The CDR3 coding sequence is TGTGCCAGCAGTCCAGGGACAGGTTGGGGTCAGCCCCAGCATTTT.

This chain uses TRBV2 with TRBJ1-3; D may be TRBD1 (6 bases). Germline CDR1 SNHLY, CDR2 FYNNEI. V was trimmed by 6 bases and J by 0 bases, leaving 12 bases between them. The CDR3 has 15 residues. The CDR3 nucleotides read TGTGCCAGCAGGAAAGGGGGAACCTCTGGAAACACCATATATTTT. Residues: CASRKGGTSGNTIYF.

In its sample, this clone was seen once. Different DNA sequences within this sample yield the same CDR3. The chain joins TRBV7-8 to TRBJ2-3; 9 bases are shared with TRBD2. CDR1 SGHVS and CDR2 FQNEAQ come from the germline V gene. With V trimmed by 4 bases and J by 0 bases, 2 bases remained unmatched. CDR3 length: 15 amino acids. The CDR3 is CASSSLAGSTDTQYF. The CDR3 DNA is TGTGCCAGCAGCTCCCTAGCGGGGAGCACAGATACGCAGTATTTT.

The genes are TRBV27 and TRBJ1-5; D possibly corresponds to TRBD1 (5 bases). The V gene lost 5 bases and the J gene lost 9 bases, with 14 bases spanning the gap. Germline V gene data show CDR1 as MNHEY and CDR2 as SMNVEV (reference sequence). The CDR3 sequence is 13 residues long. The CDR3 DNA reads as TGTGCCAGCAGTCCCGACAGCCCAGGGCCCCAGCATTTT. Amino acids: CASSPDSPGPQHF.

The J gene is TRBJ1-6, the V gene TRBV19; weak D call: TRBD1 (5 bases). Germline V lookup: CDR1 LNHDA, CDR2 SQIVND (reference sequence). The CDR3 is 15 residues long. V was shortened by 3 bases and J by 0 bases, with 6 bases between the two germline ends. Here the CDR3 reads CASSIGGSYNSPLHF. The CDR3, as DNA: TGTGCCAGTAGTATCGGGGGCTCCTATAATTCACCCCTCCACTTT.

The genes are TRBV4-2 and TRBJ2-2; perhaps TRBD2 as D (5 bases). CDR1 is LGHNA and CDR2 is YNFKEQ in the germline V gene. V lost 3 bases to trimming and J lost 3 bases, with 8 bases between them. This CDR3 region has 14 residues. The CDR3: CASSHQEDTGELFF. The DNA for the CDR3 is TGTGCCAGCAGCCACCAGGAGGACACCGGGGAGCTGTTTTTT.